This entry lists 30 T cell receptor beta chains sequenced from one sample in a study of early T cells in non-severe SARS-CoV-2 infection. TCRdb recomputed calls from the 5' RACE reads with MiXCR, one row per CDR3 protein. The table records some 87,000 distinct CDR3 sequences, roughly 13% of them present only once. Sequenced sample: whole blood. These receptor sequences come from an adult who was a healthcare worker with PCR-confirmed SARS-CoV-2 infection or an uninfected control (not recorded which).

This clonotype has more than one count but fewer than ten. Here the CDR3 reads CASSERTALTEAFF. As DNA, the CDR3 is TGCGCCAGCAGCGAACGGACAGCCCTCACTGAAGCTTTCTTT. The chain uses TRBV5-1 and TRBJ1-1; possibly TRBD1 for D (6 bases). Trimming took off 4 bases at V and 4 bases at J, with 14 bases between the two ends. CDR3 length equals 14 residues. Germline CDR1 reads SGHRS; CDR2 reads YFSETQ.

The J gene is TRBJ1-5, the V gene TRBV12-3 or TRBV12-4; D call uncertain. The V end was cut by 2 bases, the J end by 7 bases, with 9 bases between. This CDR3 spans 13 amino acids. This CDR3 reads CASSLREQQPQHF. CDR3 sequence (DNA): TGTGCCAGCAGTTTACGGGAGCAACAGCCCCAGCATTTT.

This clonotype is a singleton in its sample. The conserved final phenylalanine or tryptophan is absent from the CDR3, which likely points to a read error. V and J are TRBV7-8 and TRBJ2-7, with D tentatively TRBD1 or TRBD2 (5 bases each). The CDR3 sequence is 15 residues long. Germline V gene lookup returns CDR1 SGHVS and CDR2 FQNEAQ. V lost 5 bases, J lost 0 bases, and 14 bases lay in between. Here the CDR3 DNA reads TGTGCCAGCAGCCCGACGGGACCGGCCTCCTACGAGCAGTACTAC. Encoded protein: CASSPTGPASYEQYY.

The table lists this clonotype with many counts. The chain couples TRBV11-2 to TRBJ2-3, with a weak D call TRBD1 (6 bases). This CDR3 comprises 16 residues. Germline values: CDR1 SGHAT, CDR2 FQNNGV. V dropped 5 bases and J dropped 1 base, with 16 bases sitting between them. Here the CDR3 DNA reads TGTGCCAGCAGCGTAGGACAGCTCTTTGGCACAGATACGCAGTATTTT. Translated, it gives CASSVGQLFGTDTQYF.

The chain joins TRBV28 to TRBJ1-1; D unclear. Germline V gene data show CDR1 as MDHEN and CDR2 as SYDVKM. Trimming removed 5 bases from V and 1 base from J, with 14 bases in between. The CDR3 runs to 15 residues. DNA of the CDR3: TGTGCCAGCAGTCCCCTCGGACGGGAGAACACTGAAGCTTTCTTT. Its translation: CASSPLGRENTEAFF. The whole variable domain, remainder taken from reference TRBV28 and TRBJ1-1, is DVKVTQSSRYLVKRTGEKVFLECVQDMDHENMFWYRQDPGLGLRLIYFSYDVKMKEKGDIPEGYSVSREKKERFSLILESASTNQTSMYLCASSPLGRENTEAFFGQGTRLTVV.

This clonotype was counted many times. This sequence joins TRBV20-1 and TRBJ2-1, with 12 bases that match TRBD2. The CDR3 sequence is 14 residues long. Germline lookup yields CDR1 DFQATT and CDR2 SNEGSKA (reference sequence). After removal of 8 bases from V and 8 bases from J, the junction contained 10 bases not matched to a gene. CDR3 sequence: CSSLGLAGLHEQFF. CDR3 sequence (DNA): TGCAGTAGTCTCGGACTAGCGGGACTCCATGAGCAGTTCTTC.

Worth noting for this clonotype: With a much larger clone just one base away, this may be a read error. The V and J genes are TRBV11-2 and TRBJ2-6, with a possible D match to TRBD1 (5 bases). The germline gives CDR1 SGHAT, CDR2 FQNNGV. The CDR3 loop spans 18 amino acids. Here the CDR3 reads CASKTLRAGASGANALTF. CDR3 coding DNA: TGTGCCAGCAAAACATTACGGGCCGGAGCCTCTGGGGCCAACGCCCTGACTTTC.

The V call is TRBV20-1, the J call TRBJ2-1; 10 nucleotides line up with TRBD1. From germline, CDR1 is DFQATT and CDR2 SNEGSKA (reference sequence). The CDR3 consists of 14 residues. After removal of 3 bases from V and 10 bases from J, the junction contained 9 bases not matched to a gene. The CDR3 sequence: CSASQGQGPREQFF. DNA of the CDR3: TGCAGTGCTAGTCAGGGACAGGGGCCAAGGGAGCAGTTCTTC.

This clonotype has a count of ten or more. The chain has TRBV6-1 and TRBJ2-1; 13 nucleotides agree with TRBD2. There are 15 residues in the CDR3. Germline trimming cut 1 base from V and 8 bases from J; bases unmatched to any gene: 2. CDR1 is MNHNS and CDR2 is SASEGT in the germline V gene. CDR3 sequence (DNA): TGTGCCAGCAGTGAAGGGACTAGCGGGAGCCATGAGCAGTTCTTC. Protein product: CASSEGTSGSHEQFF.

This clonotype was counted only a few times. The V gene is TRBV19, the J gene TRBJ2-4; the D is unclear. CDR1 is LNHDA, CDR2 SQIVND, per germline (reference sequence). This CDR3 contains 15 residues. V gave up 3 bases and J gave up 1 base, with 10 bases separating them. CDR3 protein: CASSILWGAKNIQYF. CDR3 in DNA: TGTGCCAGTAGTATTCTGTGGGGTGCCAAAAACATTCAGTACTTC.

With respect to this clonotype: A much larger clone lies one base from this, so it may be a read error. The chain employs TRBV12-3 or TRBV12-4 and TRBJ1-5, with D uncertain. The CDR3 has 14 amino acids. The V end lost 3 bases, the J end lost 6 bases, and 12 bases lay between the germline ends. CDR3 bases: TGTGCCAGCAGTTTCTCGCAGGTGGGTCAGCCCCAGCATTTT. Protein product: CASSFSQVGQPQHF.

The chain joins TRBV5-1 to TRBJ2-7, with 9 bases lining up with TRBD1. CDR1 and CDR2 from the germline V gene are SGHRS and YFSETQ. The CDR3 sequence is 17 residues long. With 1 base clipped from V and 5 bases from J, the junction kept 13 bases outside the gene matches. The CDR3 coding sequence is TGCGCCAGCAGCTTGACTCTCCCGGGACAGGGTATCAACGAGCAGTACTTC. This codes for CASSLTLPGQGINEQYF.

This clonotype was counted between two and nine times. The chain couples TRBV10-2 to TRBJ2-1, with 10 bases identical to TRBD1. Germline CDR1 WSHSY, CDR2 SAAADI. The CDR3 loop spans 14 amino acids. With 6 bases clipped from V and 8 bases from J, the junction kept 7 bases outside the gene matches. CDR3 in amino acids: CASRRDRGIDEQFF. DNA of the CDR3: TGCGCCAGCAGGAGGGACAGGGGAATAGATGAGCAGTTCTTC.

In DNA, the CDR3 is TGTGCCAGCAGATTTCCCCTATCTGGTGAGCAGTTCTTC. This encodes CASRFPLSGEQFF. V is TRBV28 and J is TRBJ2-1; no clear D gene. The CDR3 is 13 amino acids. Germline V gene sequence: CDR1 MDHEN, CDR2 SYDVKM. Trimming left V 6 bases short and J 9 bases short, with 15 bases between.

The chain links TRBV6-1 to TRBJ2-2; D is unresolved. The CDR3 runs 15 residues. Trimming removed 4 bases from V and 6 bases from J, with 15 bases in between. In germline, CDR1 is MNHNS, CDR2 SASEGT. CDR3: CASSGEGVGPGELFF. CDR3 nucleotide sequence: TGTGCCAGCAGTGGAGAAGGTGTTGGGCCCGGGGAGCTGTTTTTT.

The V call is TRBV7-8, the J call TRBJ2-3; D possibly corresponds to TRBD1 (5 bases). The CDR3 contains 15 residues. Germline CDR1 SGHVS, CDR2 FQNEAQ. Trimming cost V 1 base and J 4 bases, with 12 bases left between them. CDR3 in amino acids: CASSLGQGMADTQYF. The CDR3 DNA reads TGTGCCAGCAGCTTAGGGCAGGGTATGGCAGATACGCAGTATTTT.

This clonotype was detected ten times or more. The CDR3 spells CASSLKRGNPTDTQYF. CDR3 coding DNA: TGTGCCAGCAGCTTAAAGAGGGGGAACCCCACAGATACGCAGTATTTT. The V call is TRBV7-8, the J call TRBJ2-3; possibly TRBD1 for D (6 bases). V was trimmed by 2 bases and J by 2 bases, leaving 14 bases between them. This CDR3 spans 16 amino acids. CDR1 is SGHVS, CDR2 FQNEAQ, per germline.

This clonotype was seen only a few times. As DNA, the CDR3 is TGTGCCAGCAGGTCGCCAGGCGTCTCCCTCTACGAGCAGTACTTC. This sequence encodes CASRSPGVSLYEQYF. This chain connects TRBV27 to TRBJ2-7; D unresolved. This CDR3 has 15 amino acids. From germline, CDR1 is MNHEY and CDR2 SMNVEV (reference sequence). Trimming removed 6 bases at V and 3 bases at J, with 18 bases between.

The DNA of the CDR3 is TGTGCCACCAGTGTGACAGATAATTCACCCCTCCACTTT. Protein sequence: CATSVTDNSPLHF. The rearrangement links TRBV24-1 to TRBJ1-6; tentative D call: TRBD1 (5 bases). Trimming left V 5 bases short and J 5 bases short, with 6 bases between. From germline, CDR1 is KGHDR and CDR2 SFDVKD. This CDR3 region has 13 residues.

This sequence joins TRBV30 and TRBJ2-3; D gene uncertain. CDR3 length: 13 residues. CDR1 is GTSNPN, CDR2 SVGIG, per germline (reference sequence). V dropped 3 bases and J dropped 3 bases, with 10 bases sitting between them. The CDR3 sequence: CAWSGFETDTQYF. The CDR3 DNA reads TGTGCCTGGAGCGGCTTTGAAACAGATACGCAGTATTTT.

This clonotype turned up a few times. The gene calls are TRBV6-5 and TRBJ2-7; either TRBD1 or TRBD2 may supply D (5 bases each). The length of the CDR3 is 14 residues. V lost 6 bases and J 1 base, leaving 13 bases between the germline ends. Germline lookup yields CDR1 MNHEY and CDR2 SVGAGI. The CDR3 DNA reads TGTGCCAGCAGAGAAAGGGACGGATCCTACGAGCAGTACTTC. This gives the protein CASRERDGSYEQYF.

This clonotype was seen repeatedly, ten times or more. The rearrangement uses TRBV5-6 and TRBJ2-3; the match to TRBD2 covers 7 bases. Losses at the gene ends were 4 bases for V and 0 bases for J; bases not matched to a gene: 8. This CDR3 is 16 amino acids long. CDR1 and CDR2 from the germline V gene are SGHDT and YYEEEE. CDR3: CASSHRLAVSTDTQYF. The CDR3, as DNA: TGTGCCAGCAGCCATCGGCTAGCGGTGAGCACAGATACGCAGTATTTT.

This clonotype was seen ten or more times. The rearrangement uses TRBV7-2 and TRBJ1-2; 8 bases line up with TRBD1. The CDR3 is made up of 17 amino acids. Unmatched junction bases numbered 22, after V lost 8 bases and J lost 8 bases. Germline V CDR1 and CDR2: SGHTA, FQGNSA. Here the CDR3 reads CASYKGQGASYDYGYTF. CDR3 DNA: TGTGCCAGCTATAAAGGGCAGGGGGCGTCTTATGATTACGGCTACACCTTC.

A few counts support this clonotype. CDR3 coding DNA: TGTGCCAGCAGCGAGGGGACTCCCTCCTACGAGCAGTACTTC. It encodes CASSEGTPSYEQYF. The chain combines TRBV11-2 with TRBJ2-7; TRBD2 is a possible D gene (6 bases). Between the trimmed V and J ends, which lost 5 bases and 0 bases, there was a span of 11 bases. The CDR3 runs to 14 residues. Germline values: CDR1 SGHAT, CDR2 FQNNGV.

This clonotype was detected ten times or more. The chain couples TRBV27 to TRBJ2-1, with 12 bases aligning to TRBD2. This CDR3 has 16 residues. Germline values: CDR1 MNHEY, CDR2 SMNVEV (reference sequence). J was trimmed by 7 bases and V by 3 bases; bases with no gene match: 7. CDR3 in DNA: TGTGCCAGCAGTTTTTCCCTAGCGGGAGGGGTAAATGAGCAGTTCTTC. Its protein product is CASSFSLAGGVNEQFF.

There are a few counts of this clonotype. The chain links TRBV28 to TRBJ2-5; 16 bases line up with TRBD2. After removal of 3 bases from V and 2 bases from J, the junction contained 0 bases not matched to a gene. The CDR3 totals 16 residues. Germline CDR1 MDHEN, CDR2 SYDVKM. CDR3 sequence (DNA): TGTGCCAGCAGTTTGGGACTAGCGGGAGGGCAAGAGACCCAGTACTTC. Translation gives CASSLGLAGGQETQYF.

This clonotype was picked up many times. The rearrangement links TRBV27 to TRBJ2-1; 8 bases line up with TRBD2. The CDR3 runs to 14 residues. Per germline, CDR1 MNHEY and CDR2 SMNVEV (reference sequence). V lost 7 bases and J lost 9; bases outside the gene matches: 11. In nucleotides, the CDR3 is TGTGCCAGCACCAGACGGGAGGGGCGTTTTGAGCAGTTCTTC. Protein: CASTRREGRFEQFF.

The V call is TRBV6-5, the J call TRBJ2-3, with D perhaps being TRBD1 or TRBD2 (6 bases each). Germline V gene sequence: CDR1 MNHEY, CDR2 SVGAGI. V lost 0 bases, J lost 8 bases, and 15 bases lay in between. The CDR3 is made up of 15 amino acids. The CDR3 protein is CASSYSTRGGITQYF. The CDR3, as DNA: TGTGCCAGCAGTTACTCAACTAGAGGGGGGATTACGCAGTATTTT.

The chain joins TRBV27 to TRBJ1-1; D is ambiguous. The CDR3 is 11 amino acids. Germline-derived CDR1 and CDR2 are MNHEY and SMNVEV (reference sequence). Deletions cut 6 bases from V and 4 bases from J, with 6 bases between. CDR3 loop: CASRASTEAFF. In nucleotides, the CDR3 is TGTGCCAGCAGGGCCAGCACTGAAGCTTTCTTT.

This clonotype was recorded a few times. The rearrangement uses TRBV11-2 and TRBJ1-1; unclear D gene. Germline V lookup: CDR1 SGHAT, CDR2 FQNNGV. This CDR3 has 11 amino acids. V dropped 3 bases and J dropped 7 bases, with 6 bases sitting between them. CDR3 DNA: TGTGCCAGCAGCTTTGAGGGTGAAGCTTTCTTT. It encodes CASSFEGEAFF. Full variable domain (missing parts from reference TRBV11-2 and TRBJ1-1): EAGVAQSPRYKIIEKRQSVAFWCNPISGHATLYWYQQILGQGPKLLIQFQNNGVVDDSQLPKDRFSAERLKGVDSTLKIQPAKLEDSAVYLCASSFEGEAFFGQGTRLTVV.